This entry lists 4 T cell receptor beta chains sequenced from one sample in a study of blood T cells in healthy people across ages. Combining a sample-barcoded 5' primer with a J-beta primer mix, a second PCR ran for roughly 6 to 12 cycles. TCRdb reanalysed the 5' RACE reads using MiXCR and keeps one entry per CDR3 protein. The data hold approximately 790,000 distinct CDR3 sequences, with 62% observed a single time. Material: blood. The receptors stem from a young man in good health.

This clonotype came up a few times. The V call is TRBV6-5, the J call TRBJ2-3, with D unresolved. Germline loops: CDR1 MNHEY, CDR2 SVGAGI. The CDR3 has 11 residues. The V gene lost 1 base and the J gene lost 7 bases, with 3 bases spanning the gap. In DNA, the CDR3 is TGTGCCAGCAGTTACTACAATACGCAGTATTTT. As protein: CASSYYNTQYF.

The chain carries TRBV6-2 or TRBV6-3 and TRBJ2-5, with D possibly matching TRBD2 (6 bases). The V gene lost 6 bases and the J gene lost 6 bases, with 17 bases spanning the gap. This CDR3 has 14 residues. Germline V gene lookup returns CDR1 MNHEY and CDR2 SVGEGT. CDR3 loop: CASRTHGGVKTQYF. CDR3 in DNA: TGTGCCAGCAGGACGCACGGCGGGGTGAAGACCCAGTACTTC.

The CDR3 loop reads CASSTVGLPYNEQFF. Written as DNA, the CDR3 is TGTGCCAGCAGCACAGTCGGCCTCCCCTACAATGAGCAGTTCTTC. This chain links TRBV7-2 with TRBJ2-1; D gene ambiguous. This CDR3 contains 15 residues. Deletions cut 5 bases from V and 2 bases from J, with 13 bases between. CDR1 and CDR2 from the germline V gene are SGHTA and FQGNSA.

This chain uses TRBV11-1 with TRBJ2-7; the D gene is possibly TRBD2 (6 bases). V was trimmed by 8 bases and J by 1 base, leaving 12 bases between them. This CDR3 is built from 13 residues. CDR1 is SGHAT, CDR2 FQDESV, per germline (reference sequence). CDR3 in amino acids: CASGGVPSYEQYF. As DNA, the CDR3 is TGTGCCAGCGGCGGGGTCCCTTCCTACGAGCAGTACTTC.